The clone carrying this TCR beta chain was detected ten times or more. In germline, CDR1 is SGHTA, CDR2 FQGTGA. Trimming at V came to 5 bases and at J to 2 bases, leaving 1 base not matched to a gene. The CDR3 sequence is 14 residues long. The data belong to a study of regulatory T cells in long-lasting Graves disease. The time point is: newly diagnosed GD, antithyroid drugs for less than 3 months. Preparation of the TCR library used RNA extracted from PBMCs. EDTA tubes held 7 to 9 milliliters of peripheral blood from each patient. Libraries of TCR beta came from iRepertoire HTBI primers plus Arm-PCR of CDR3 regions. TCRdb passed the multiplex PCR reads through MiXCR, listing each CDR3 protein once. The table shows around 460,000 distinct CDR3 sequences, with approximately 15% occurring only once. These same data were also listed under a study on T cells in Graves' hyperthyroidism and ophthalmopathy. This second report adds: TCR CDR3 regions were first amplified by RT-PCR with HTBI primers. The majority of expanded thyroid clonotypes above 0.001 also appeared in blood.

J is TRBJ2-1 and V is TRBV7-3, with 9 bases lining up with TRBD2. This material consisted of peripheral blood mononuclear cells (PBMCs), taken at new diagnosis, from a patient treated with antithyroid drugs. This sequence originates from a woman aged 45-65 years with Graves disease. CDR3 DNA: TGTGCCAGCAGCGCTAGCGGGGCCTACAATGAGCAGTTCTTC. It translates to CASSASGAYNEQFF.